One sample yielded the 7 T cell receptor beta chains listed below, sequenced in a study of molecular identifiers for immune sequencing clone quantification. One entry per CDR3 protein results from TCRdb running MiXCR on the PCR reads. In the table there are about 53,000 distinct CDR3 sequences, about a third of which are singletons. Material: naive CD8+ T cells from blood, with Jurkat cell RNA spiked in. Subset specified: FACS-sorted CD8+CD4-CCR7+CD45RA+ naive T cells. The receptors were sampled from a human donor in good health. Some libraries in this study had Jurkat cell RNA spiked in.

About this clonotype: A read error is possible here, since a much larger clone lies one base away. The chain is built from TRBV29-1 and TRBJ1-3; D is possibly TRBD1 (6 bases). Germline V gene lookup returns CDR1 SQVTM and CDR2 ANQGSEA. The CDR3 consists of 13 residues. CDR3 nucleotides: TGCAGCGTTGGACAGGAGCCTGGAAACACCATATGTTTT. Translated, it gives CSVGQEPGNTICF.

This clonotype was observed a few times. The chain links TRBV19 to TRBJ2-2; TRBD2 aligns across 8 bases. J lost 6 bases, V lost 7 bases, and 10 bases had no gene match. Germline CDR1 and CDR2: LNHDA and SQIVND (reference sequence). CDR3 length: 15 residues. This chain's CDR3 is CASTGTSHLAGELFF. CDR3 nucleotides: TGTGCCAGTACCGGGACTAGTCATTTGGCCGGGGAGCTGTTTTTT.

Note on this clonotype: This may be a read error: a much more frequent sequence differs by one nucleotide. J is TRBJ1-5 and V is TRBV4-2; D is undetermined. Trimming took off 3 bases at V and 5 bases at J, with 11 bases between the two ends. The CDR3 is made up of 14 amino acids. CDR1 is LGHNA, CDR2 YNFKEQ, per germline. CDR3 loop: CASSQPYGDQPQHF. DNA for the CDR3: TGTGCCAGCAGCCAGCCCTATGGCGATCAGCCCCAGCATTTT.

This clonotype was seen at least ten times. The gene calls are TRBV20-1 and TRBJ1-1; perhaps TRBD1 as D (5 bases). This CDR3 comprises 12 residues. The germline CDR1 and CDR2 sequences are DFQATT and SNEGSKA (reference sequence). V lost 7 bases, J lost 0 bases, and 9 bases lay in between. The CDR3 protein is CSERGLNTEAFF. In DNA form, the CDR3 reads TGCAGTGAGAGGGGCCTGAACACTGAAGCTTTCTTT.

This clonotype is categorized as medium-sized. The rearrangement uses TRBV7-9 and TRBJ2-5; D is tentatively TRBD1 or TRBD2 (5 bases each). Per the germline V gene, CDR1 is SEHNR and CDR2 is FQNEAQ (reference sequence). The CDR3 is 16 amino acids. Trimming cost V 5 bases and J 3 bases, with 19 bases left between them. CDR3 sequence: CASSHATGTEKETQYF. For the CDR3, the DNA is TGTGCCAGCAGCCATGCCACCGGGACGGAAAAAGAGACCCAGTACTTC.

This clonotype was found once. A much larger clone lies one base from this, so it may be a read error. The rearrangement uses TRBV19 and TRBJ2-7; D is undetermined. The CDR3 is made up of 12 amino acids. The V and J ends lost 5 bases and 3 bases respectively, with 8 bases between them. The V gene's germline CDR1 is LNHDA and CDR2 SQIVND (reference sequence). The CDR3, as DNA: TGTGCCAGTAGTCCAGGCAACTACGAGCAGTACTTC. As protein: CASSPGNYEQYF.

As for this clonotype: A much larger clone differs by one base, so this may be a read error. Without the conserved terminal phenylalanine or tryptophan, this CDR3 likely stems from a read error. V and J are TRBV11-2 and TRBJ2-3; TRBD1 matches 8 bases. The CDR3 is made up of 15 amino acids. Per germline, CDR1 SGHAT and CDR2 FQNNGV. V shed 0 bases and J 5 bases; nucleotides not matched to a gene: 4. The CDR3 loop reads CASSLERTGLDTQYL. The CDR3 DNA is TGTGCCAGCAGCTTAGAGCGGACAGGGTTAGATACGCAGTATCTT.